This T cell receptor (beta chain) was sequenced during a study of cytomegalovirus exposure and HLA in healthy donors. Findings of the study overall: A previous analysis found most TCR beta V segments productive roughly 87% or roughly 30% of the time. Specific recognition of CMV antigens was confirmed in vitro for three chains (all CMV-associated). Later analysis associated a missense DCLRE1C variant with TCR beta V- and J-gene trimming.

Primers included in the PCR were 60 Vbeta and 13 Jbeta primers. Sequenced by immunoSEQ multiplex PCR; TCRdb stores in-frame clones only, minus some. Among approximately 100,000 clones listed, 76% were seen once. This clone was found once. What it binds is unknown. Looked up from germline, CDR1 is MNHNS and CDR2 is SASEGT. The trim removed 4 bases at V and 0 bases at J, leaving 6 bases unmatched. There are 16 residues in the CDR3. The source of this sequence is a middle-aged man in good health and CMV-seronegative. Sequencing was performed on PBMCs. This chain links TRBV6-1 with TRBJ1-1, with 9 bases lining up with TRBD1. CDR3 in amino acids: CASSGLGTGMNTEAFF. The CDR3 DNA follows: TGTGCCAGCAGTGGTCTTGGGACAGGGATGAACACTGAAGCTTTCTTT.